The clone carrying this TCR beta chain has at least ten counts. The CDR3 is made up of 13 amino acids. V lost 10 bases, J lost 4 bases, and 16 bases lay in between. Germline V lookup: CDR1 MNHEY, CDR2 SMNVEV (reference sequence). Exclusion applied to patients with other autoimmune diseases, uncontrolled infections, pregnancy or lactation. This specimen comes from a study of Graves' ophthalmopathy and Graves' hyperthyroidism. Amplified TCR beta CDR3 regions were obtained using RNA transcripts as template. Second-round multiplex PCR came after first-round RT-PCR with HTBI primers. Each CDR3 protein gets one entry after TCRdb re-called the multiplex PCR reads with MiXCR. The sample has about 380,000 distinct CDR3 sequences; just over 15% are singletons.

V usage is TRBV27 and J usage is TRBJ1-2, with a weak D call TRBD1 (5 bases). The sequence derives from a woman aged 18-29 years with stable Graves' hyperthyroidism. Sequencing used peripheral blood. The CDR3 nucleotides read TGTGCCACATCGAGGGACGGAAGCTATGGCTACACCTTC. As protein: CATSRDGSYGYTF.